These 30 T cell receptor beta chains were sequenced from one sample in a study of cytotoxic CD8 clonotypes in ibrutinib-treated CLL (TCRdb year 2021). Libraries were made using the immunoSEQ multiplex PCR assay. In TCRdb, the immuneACCESS table is reduced to in-frame sequences with V and J assigned. These tables do not hold every clone; where another copy was compared, an unresolved V gene accounts for under half, and the others remain unexplained. The sample table lists about 140,000 clones, 80% of them with a count of one. The ten largest clonotypes hold about 7.6% of the sample. The material sequenced was PBMCs, taken after 36 months of ibrutinib treatment. Receptors were obtained from a human donor with chronic lymphocytic leukemia.

This sequence joins TRBV5-1 and TRBJ1-2; TRBD1 might be the D (5 bases). Germline V gene sequence: CDR1 SGHRS, CDR2 YFSETQ. The CDR3 runs 14 residues. Trimming shortened V by 4 bases and J by 8 bases, and 18 bases separated the two germline ends. The CDR3: CASSEGTARAGYTF. Here the CDR3 DNA reads TGCGCCAGCAGCGAGGGGACCGCTCGGGCGGGCTACACCTTC.

The genes are TRBV4-1 and TRBJ1-2; 8 bases are a match to TRBD1. V lost 1 base to trimming and J lost 6 bases; unmatched junction nucleotides: 7. Germline CDR1 MGHRA, CDR2 YSYEKL. The CDR3 length is 15 residues. The CDR3 sequence: CASSQGFARGHGYTF. The CDR3, as DNA: TGCGCCAGCAGCCAAGGGTTCGCCAGGGGGCATGGCTACACCTTC.

The genes are TRBV19 and TRBJ2-7; D may be TRBD2 (5 bases). From germline, CDR1 is LNHDA and CDR2 SQIVND (reference sequence). V lost 5 bases and J 0 bases, leaving 8 bases between the germline ends. This CDR3 has 13 amino acids. CDR3 bases: TGTGCCAGTAGTGTGGGGAGCTCCTACGAGCAGTACTTC. Translated, it gives CASSVGSSYEQYF.

V usage is TRBV18 and J usage is TRBJ1-3, with D unresolved. The CDR3 is made up of 13 amino acids. Germline CDR1 KGHSH, CDR2 LQKENI. Trimming took off 3 bases at V and 2 bases at J, with 5 bases between the two ends. In DNA, the CDR3 is TGTGCCAGCTCACCGGATCCTGGAAACACCATATATTTT. Translation gives CASSPDPGNTIYF.

The rearrangement joins TRBV6-6 to TRBJ2-7; 8 nucleotides line up with TRBD1. The CDR3 sequence is 16 residues long. The germline V gene encodes CDR1 MNHNY and CDR2 SVGAGI (reference sequence). The V and J ends lost 1 base and 3 bases, in that order; junction bases with no gene match: 8. The CDR3 sequence: CASSYYQGAESYEQYF. The CDR3 bases are TGTGCCAGCAGTTACTACCAGGGGGCAGAAAGCTACGAGCAGTACTTC.

The CDR3 nucleotides read TGTGCCAGCAGCCCCAGGCCTTCTAGCTCCTATAATTCACCCCTCCACTTT. Translation gives CASSPRPSSSYNSPLHF. The V and J genes are TRBV7-6 and TRBJ1-6; D remains unclear. Germline V gene sequence: CDR1 SGHVS, CDR2 FNYEAQ. This CDR3 contains 17 residues. V shed 5 bases and J shed 0 bases, with 14 bases lying between them.

Only one count was recorded for this clone. The same CDR3 is also encoded by other DNA sequences in this sample. The chain recombines TRBV18 with TRBJ1-1; the D gene is possibly TRBD1 (5 bases). Trimming removed 0 bases from V and 5 bases from J, with 10 bases in between. Germline CDR1 and CDR2: KGHSH and LQKENI. This CDR3 contains 14 residues. The CDR3 nucleotides are TGTGCCAGCTCACCACCAGCAGGGCGGACTGAAGCTTTCTTT. Its protein product is CASSPPAGRTEAFF.

This clone was recorded at least ten times. The J gene is TRBJ1-2, the V gene TRBV5-1; D is perhaps TRBD1 (5 bases). This CDR3 comprises 14 residues. V shed 0 bases and J shed 1 base, with 7 bases lying between them. Germline V lookup: CDR1 SGHRS, CDR2 YFSETQ. This CDR3 is CASSLDRNNYGYTF. The DNA for the CDR3 is TGCGCCAGCAGCTTGGACAGGAATAACTATGGCTACACCTTC.

This chain's CDR3 is CASSYWTSGSHEQYF. DNA for the CDR3: TGTGCCAGCAGTTACTGGACTAGCGGGAGCCACGAGCAGTACTTC. This chain uses TRBV6-5 with TRBJ2-7; the match to TRBD2 covers 13 bases. V shed 1 base and J 5 bases; nucleotides not matched to a gene: 2. Germline V gene data show CDR1 as MNHEY and CDR2 as SVGAGI. This CDR3 has 15 amino acids.

This rearrangement joins TRBV5-1 to TRBJ1-1; D call uncertain. There are 15 residues in the CDR3. V lost 4 bases, J lost 1 base, and 14 bases lay in between. Germline V gene sequence: CDR1 SGHRS, CDR2 YFSETQ. Written as DNA, the CDR3 is TGCGCCAGCAGCCTCCCCCTATTTGGGAACACTGAAGCTTTCTTT. This encodes CASSLPLFGNTEAFF.

Here the CDR3 reads CSVEVSTEGFNYGYTF. Here the CDR3 DNA reads TGCAGCGTTGAAGTATCGACGGAGGGGTTTAACTATGGCTACACCTTC. The V gene is TRBV29-1, the J gene TRBJ1-2; maybe TRBD1 (5 bases). Trimming left V 1 base short and J 1 base short, with 16 bases between. Germline V gene sequence: CDR1 SQVTM, CDR2 ANQGSEA. The CDR3 runs to 16 residues.

The chain joins TRBV7-8 to TRBJ2-7; weak D call: TRBD2 (6 bases). The CDR3 length is 17 residues. Germline assignment: CDR1 SGHVS and CDR2 FQNEAQ. The ends were cut back, 5 bases at V and 0 bases at J, with 20 bases in the middle. The CDR3 nucleotides are TGTGCCAGCAGCGCGCTAGTCCCTAGCGAACCCTCCTACGAGCAGTACTTC. Protein product: CASSALVPSEPSYEQYF. The full variable domain, in which reference TRBV7-8 and TRBJ2-7 provide the parts outside the CDR3, is GAGVSQSPRYKVAKRGQDVALRCDPISGHVSLFWYQQALGQGPEFLTYFQNEAQLDKSGLPSDRFFAERPEGSVSTLKIQRTQQEDSAVYLCASSALVPSEPSYEQYFGPGTRLTVT.

The sample holds one count of this clone. This chain links TRBV28 with TRBJ2-7, with D maybe TRBD1 (5 bases). Trimming took off 3 bases at V and 4 bases at J, with 19 bases between the two ends. CDR3 length: 16 amino acids. Germline lookup yields CDR1 MDHEN and CDR2 SYDVKM. CDR3 amino acids: CASSFSHVAGHYEQYF. In nucleotides, the CDR3 is TGTGCCAGCAGTTTCAGTCACGTCGCAGGGCATTACGAGCAGTACTTC.

The chain links TRBV7-9 to TRBJ1-1; D remains unclear. Trimming shortened V by 3 bases and J by 1 base, and 3 bases separated the two germline ends. The V gene's germline CDR1 is SEHNR and CDR2 FQNEAQ (reference sequence). The CDR3 consists of 12 residues. CDR3 in DNA: TGTGCCAGCAGCTTTGAGAACACTGAAGCTTTCTTT. Translated: CASSFENTEAFF.

CDR3 bases: TGCGCCAGCAGCCCTCTCAGCGGCCGGAACACTGAAGCTTTCTTT. Protein sequence: CASSPLSGRNTEAFF. V is TRBV5-1 and J is TRBJ1-1; no definite D call. Germline V gene sequence: CDR1 SGHRS, CDR2 YFSETQ. V dropped 4 bases and J dropped 1 base, with 14 bases sitting between them. The CDR3 extends over 15 amino acids.

This clone was seen more than once but under ten times. The chain couples TRBV19 to TRBJ2-5; D is unclear. V dropped 1 base and J dropped 5 bases, with 8 bases sitting between them. CDR1 LNHDA and CDR2 SQIVND come from the germline V gene (reference sequence). The CDR3 consists of 13 residues. The CDR3 here is CASSIVAWETQYF. In DNA form, the CDR3 reads TGTGCCAGTAGTATAGTCGCATGGGAGACCCAGTACTTC.

The V gene is TRBV19, the J gene TRBJ2-3, with 9 positions matching TRBD1. Germline CDR1 reads LNHDA; CDR2 reads SQIVND (reference sequence). CDR3 length: 18 amino acids. J lost 5 bases, V lost 4 bases, and 16 bases had no gene match. The CDR3 DNA is TGTGCCAGTAGTACGGGACAGGGAAGTTTGGGTTTCGGAGATACGCAGTATTTT. Encoded protein: CASSTGQGSLGFGDTQYF. Combining the CDR3 with reference TRBV19 and TRBJ2-3 gives the whole variable domain DGGITQSPKYLFRKEGQNVTLSCEQNLNHDAMYWYRQDPGQGLRLIYYSQIVNDFQKGDIAEGYSVSREKKESFPLTVTSAQKNPTAFYLCASSTGQGSLGFGDTQYFGPGTRLTVL.

This clone was counted between two and nine times. The chain is built from TRBV5-1 and TRBJ1-2; 10 bases map to TRBD1. Germline lookup yields CDR1 SGHRS and CDR2 YFSETQ. V shed 3 bases, J shed 7 bases, and the junction held 0 bases outside the gene matches. The CDR3 length is 12 residues. This CDR3 is CASSWTGGGYTF. CDR3 sequence (DNA): TGCGCCAGCAGCTGGACAGGGGGTGGCTACACCTTC.

The chain joins TRBV7-9 to TRBJ1-1; 7 bases match TRBD1. V lost 4 bases and J lost 4; bases outside the gene matches: 3. CDR1 is SEHNR, CDR2 FQNEAQ, per germline (reference sequence). This CDR3 contains 13 residues. CDR3 amino acids: CASSSGGSTEAFF. In nucleotides, the CDR3 is TGTGCCAGCAGCTCAGGGGGGAGCACTGAAGCTTTCTTT. The full variable domain, with the rest looked up from reference TRBV7-9 and TRBJ1-1, is DTGVSQNPRHKITKRGQNVTFRCDPISEHNRLYWYRQTLGQGPEFLTYFQNEAQLEKSRLLSDRFSAERPKGSFSTLEIQRTEQGDSAMYLCASSSGGSTEAFFGQGTRLTVV.

V is TRBV9 and J is TRBJ1-6; no clear D gene. Germline V gene sequence: CDR1 SGDLS, CDR2 YYNGEE. The CDR3 loop spans 14 amino acids. With 0 bases removed from V and 14 bases from J, the gap between germline ends came to 15 bases. Here the CDR3 DNA reads TGTGCCAGCAGCGTAGGGTCCTTTGGCGGGGCCCTCCACTTT. This translates into CASSVGSFGGALHF.

This chain joins TRBV30 and TRBJ2-1, with D hard to call. V lost 1 base, J lost 9 bases, and 7 bases lay in between. CDR3 length: 11 residues. Germline CDR1 GTSNPN, CDR2 SVGIG (reference sequence). CDR3 in amino acids: CAWSEGFEQFF. DNA for the CDR3: TGTGCCTGGAGTGAAGGTTTTGAGCAGTTCTTC.

The chain joins TRBV4-1 to TRBJ1-1; 8 bases agree with TRBD1. CDR1 is MGHRA, CDR2 YSYEKL, per germline. This CDR3 has 14 amino acids. The J segment lost 7 bases and the V segment lost 0 bases, leaving 4 bases of the junction unmatched. The CDR3 region has the DNA TGCGCCAGCAGCCAAGATCAGGGGGCAGTTGAAGCTTTCTTT. Translated: CASSQDQGAVEAFF.

V and J are TRBV10-3 and TRBJ1-6, with D maybe TRBD1 (6 bases). Trimming stripped 3 bases from V and 3 bases from J, with 9 bases between. Germline CDR1 and CDR2: ENHRY and SYGVKD. The CDR3 length is 15 residues. CDR3 sequence (DNA): TGTGCCATCAGTGAAGGACAGCTCTATAATTCACCCCTCCACTTT. Translated, it gives CAISEGQLYNSPLHF.

The chain carries TRBV27 and TRBJ2-7; 8 bases match TRBD2. Per germline, CDR1 MNHEY and CDR2 SMNVEV (reference sequence). The CDR3 length is 15 residues. Unmatched junction bases numbered 9, after V lost 4 bases and J lost 4 bases. In DNA form, the CDR3 reads TGTGCCAGCAGTTACCGCGGGGGGCGATTTTACGAGCAGTACTTC. It specifies CASSYRGGRFYEQYF.

With regard to this clone: The junction departs from the called germline gene at one end, perhaps through a read error. This chain connects TRBV6-1 to TRBJ1-2; D possibly corresponds to TRBD1 (5 bases). The CDR3 totals 12 residues. Germline CDR1 reads MNHNS; CDR2 reads SASEGT. CDR3 protein: CASSEGGRAEVF. As DNA, the CDR3 is TGTGCCAGCAGTGAAGGGGGGAGGGCGGAGGTCTTC.

The rearrangement joins TRBV10-2 to TRBJ2-1, with 12 bases fitting TRBD2. Germline CDR1 WSHSY, CDR2 SAAADI. The trim removed 5 bases at V and 3 bases at J, leaving 2 bases unmatched. The CDR3 is 15 amino acids. The CDR3 loop reads CASSWTSGIYNEQFF. CDR3 bases: TGCGCCAGCAGTTGGACTAGCGGGATCTACAATGAGCAGTTCTTC.

This chain joins TRBV29-1 and TRBJ1-5; D is possibly TRBD1 (6 bases). The CDR3 length is 16 residues. Per the germline V gene, CDR1 is SQVTM and CDR2 is ANQGSEA. V was trimmed by 4 bases and J by 0 bases, leaving 16 bases between them. The DNA for the CDR3 is TGCAGCGTTGGGGGGACGGACAGCTATAGCAATCAGCCCCAGCATTTT. This gives the protein CSVGGTDSYSNQPQHF.

This sequence joins TRBV19 and TRBJ1-3; no clear D. This CDR3 region has 14 residues. The germline gives CDR1 LNHDA, CDR2 SQIVND (reference sequence). Trimming took off 9 bases at V and 0 bases at J, with 12 bases between the two ends. The CDR3 spells CASRSLGSGNTIYF. The CDR3 coding sequence is TGTGCCAGCCGATCCTTAGGCTCTGGAAACACCATATATTTT. Looking up the rest from reference TRBV19 and TRBJ1-3 gives the full variable domain: DGGITQSPKYLFRKEGQNVTLSCEQNLNHDAMYWYRQDPGQGLRLIYYSQIVNDFQKGDIAEGYSVSREKKESFPLTVTSAQKNPTAFYLCASRSLGSGNTIYFGEGSWLTVV.

CDR3 nucleotide sequence: TGCGCCAGCAGCTTGCATGGGTACTCCTACGAGCAGTACTTC. Protein product: CASSLHGYSYEQYF. This chain uses TRBV5-1 with TRBJ2-7, with unresolved D. Deletions cut 1 base from V and 0 bases from J, with 8 bases between. Germline CDR1 is SGHRS and CDR2 is YFSETQ. The CDR3 has 14 amino acids. Supplemented by reference TRBV5-1 and TRBJ2-7, the full variable domain reads KAGVTQTPRYLIKTRGQQVTLSCSPISGHRSVSWYQQTPGQGLQFLFEYFSETQRNKGNFPGRFSGRQFSNSRSEMNVSTLELGDSALYLCASSLHGYSYEQYFGPGTRLTVT.

In DNA, the CDR3 is TGTGCCAGCAGCGTATCCGGGACATTGAACACTGAAGCTTTCTTT. This translates into CASSVSGTLNTEAFF. The gene calls are TRBV7-9 and TRBJ1-1; TRBD1 is a possible D gene (6 bases). Germline CDR1 reads SEHNR; CDR2 reads FQNEAQ (reference sequence). CDR3 length: 15 amino acids. V was cut by 5 bases and J by 0 bases, with 13 bases left in between.